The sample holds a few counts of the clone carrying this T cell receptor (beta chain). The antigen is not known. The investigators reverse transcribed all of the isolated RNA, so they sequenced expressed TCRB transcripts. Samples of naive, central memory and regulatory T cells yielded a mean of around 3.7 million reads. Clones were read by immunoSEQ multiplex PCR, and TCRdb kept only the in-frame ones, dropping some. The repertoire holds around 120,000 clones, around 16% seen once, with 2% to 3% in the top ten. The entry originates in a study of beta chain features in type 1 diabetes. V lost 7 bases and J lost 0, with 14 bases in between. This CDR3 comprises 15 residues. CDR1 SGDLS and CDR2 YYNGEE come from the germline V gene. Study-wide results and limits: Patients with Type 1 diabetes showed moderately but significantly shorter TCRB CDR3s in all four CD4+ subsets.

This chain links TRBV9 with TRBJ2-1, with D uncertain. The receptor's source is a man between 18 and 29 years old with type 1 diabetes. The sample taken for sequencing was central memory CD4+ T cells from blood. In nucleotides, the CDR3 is TGTGCCAGCGGATCGCCGCTAGGCTCCTACAATGAGCAGTTCTTC. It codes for CASGSPLGSYNEQFF.